The sequence of this T cell receptor beta chain was determined in a study of blood T cell repertoires in COVID-19. Study processing details: Estimation of nucleated cell counts relied on the amplification of reference gene primers. The data were produced by immunoSEQ multiplex PCR, yet TCRdb's version contains in-frame clones alone and is incomplete. For V, J and clone size, that table is used; D and trimming come from the DNA. Counted here are some 60,000 clones, 85% to 90% occurring once; the ten biggest clones make up 7.4%. Germline V lookup: CDR1 LNHDA, CDR2 SQIVND (reference sequence). Trimming shortened V by 6 bases and J by 8 bases, and 13 bases separated the two germline ends. This CDR3 has 12 residues.

The clonotype was recovered from a human donor with active COVID-19. The donor label of this sample is uncertain. V usage is TRBV19 and J usage is TRBJ1-2; no firm D call. Sample: peripheral blood. CDR3 sequence: CASRIHSGGYTF. The CDR3 DNA is TGTGCCAGTAGGATTCACAGCGGCGGCTACACCTTC.